Following are 5 T cell receptor beta chains from one sample sequenced in a study of blood T cell repertoires in COVID-19. Profiled with immunoSEQ multiplex PCR; TCRdb holds only in-frame clones, not every one. The table lists about 110,000 clones, 82% of them singletons. The sample taken for sequencing was peripheral blood. All receptors come from a woman in her sixties or seventies with acute or convalescent COVID-19.

A few counts support this clone. The gene calls are TRBV2 and TRBJ2-5, with D possibly being TRBD2 (6 bases). The V end was cut by 4 bases, the J end by 4 bases, with 13 bases between. From germline, CDR1 is SNHLY and CDR2 FYNNEI. The CDR3 runs to 14 residues. The chain's CDR3 is CASSANRDSETQYF. The CDR3 DNA sequence: TGTGCCAGCAGTGCAAACCGGGACTCAGAGACCCAGTACTTC. Full variable domain (rest looked up from reference TRBV2 and TRBJ2-5): EPEVTQTPSHQVTQMGQEVILRCVPISNHLYFYWYRQILGQKVEFLVSFYNNEISEKSEIFDDQFSVERPDGSNFTLKIRSTKLEDSAMYFCASSANRDSETQYFGPGTRLLVL.

This chain uses TRBV12-3 or TRBV12-4 with TRBJ2-1, with unresolved D. This CDR3 is built from 13 residues. V lost 3 bases to trimming and J lost 3 bases, with 6 bases between them. The CDR3 loop reads CASSLNSYNEQFF. The CDR3 DNA reads as TGTGCCAGCAGTTTGAACAGCTACAATGAGCAGTTCTTC.

V and J are TRBV29-1 and TRBJ1-6, with D maybe TRBD1 (5 bases). V shed 6 bases and J shed 10 bases, with 19 bases lying between them. Germline assignment: CDR1 SQVTM and CDR2 ANQGSEA. The CDR3 covers 14 residues. CDR3 amino acids: CSVATGTGGSPLHF. The CDR3 DNA follows: TGCAGCGTCGCAACCGGGACGGGAGGGTCACCCCTCCACTTT.

CDR3 protein: CASRTAAGSHYGYTF. Here the CDR3 DNA reads TGTGCCAGCAGGACGGCCGCAGGCAGCCACTATGGCTACACCTTC. The rearrangement links TRBV6-5 to TRBJ1-2; D is unclear. Deletions cut 6 bases from V and 3 bases from J, with 17 bases between. The germline V gene has CDR1 MNHEY and CDR2 SVGAGI. The length of the CDR3 is 15 residues.

This clone was counted between two and nine times. The rearrangement uses TRBV12-3 or TRBV12-4 and TRBJ1-5; D uncertain. The V end lost 6 bases, the J end lost 4 bases, and 10 bases lay between the germline ends. CDR3 length equals 13 residues. The CDR3: CASRTSVNQPQHF. Written as DNA, the CDR3 is TGTGCCAGCAGGACTTCGGTAAATCAGCCCCAGCATTTT.